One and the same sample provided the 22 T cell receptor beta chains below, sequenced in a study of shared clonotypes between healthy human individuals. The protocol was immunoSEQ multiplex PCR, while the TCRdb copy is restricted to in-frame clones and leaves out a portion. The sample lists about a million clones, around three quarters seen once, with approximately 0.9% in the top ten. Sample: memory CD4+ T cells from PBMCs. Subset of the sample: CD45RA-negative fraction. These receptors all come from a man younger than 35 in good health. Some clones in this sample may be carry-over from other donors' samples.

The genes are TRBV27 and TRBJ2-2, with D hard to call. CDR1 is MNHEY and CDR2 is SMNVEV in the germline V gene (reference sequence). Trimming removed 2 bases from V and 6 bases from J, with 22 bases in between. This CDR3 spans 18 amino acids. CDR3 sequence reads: CASSLRGVQASASGELFF. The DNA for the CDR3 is TGTGCCAGCAGTTTAAGAGGTGTGCAGGCCTCCGCTTCCGGGGAGCTGTTTTTT.

The CDR3 DNA follows: TGTGCCGGGAATATTGGTGGCACCGGGGAGCTGTTTTTT. Translation: CAGNIGGTGELFF. V usage is TRBV30 and J usage is TRBJ2-2; D is uncertain. Trimming removed 8 bases at V and 4 bases at J, with 14 bases between. The CDR3 has 13 amino acids. In germline, CDR1 is GTSNPN, CDR2 SVGIG (reference sequence).

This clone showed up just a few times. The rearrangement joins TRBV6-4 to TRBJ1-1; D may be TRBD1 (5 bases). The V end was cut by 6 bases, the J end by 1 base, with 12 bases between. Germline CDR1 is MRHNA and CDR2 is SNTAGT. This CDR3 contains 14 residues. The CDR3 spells CASRVGAENTEAFF. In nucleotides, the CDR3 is TGTGCCAGCAGGGTAGGGGCCGAGAACACTGAAGCTTTCTTT.

The CDR3 loop reads CASSTPPTTGELFF. The CDR3 coding sequence is TGTGCCAGCAGCACACCACCGACCACCGGGGAGCTGTTTTTT. The rearrangement uses TRBV28 and TRBJ2-2, with unresolved D. The germline V gene has CDR1 MDHEN and CDR2 SYDVKM. The CDR3 length is 14 residues. The ends were cut back, 6 bases at V and 4 bases at J, with 12 bases in the middle.

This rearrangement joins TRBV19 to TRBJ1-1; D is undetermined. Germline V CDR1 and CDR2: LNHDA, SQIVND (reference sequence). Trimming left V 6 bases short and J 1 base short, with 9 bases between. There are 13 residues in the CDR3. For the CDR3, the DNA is TGTGCCAGTAGGAAACAGAAGAACACTGAAGCTTTCTTT. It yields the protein CASRKQKNTEAFF. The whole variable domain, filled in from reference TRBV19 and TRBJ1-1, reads DGGITQSPKYLFRKEGQNVTLSCEQNLNHDAMYWYRQDPGQGLRLIYYSQIVNDFQKGDIAEGYSVSREKKESFPLTVTSAQKNPTAFYLCASRKQKNTEAFFGQGTRLTVV.

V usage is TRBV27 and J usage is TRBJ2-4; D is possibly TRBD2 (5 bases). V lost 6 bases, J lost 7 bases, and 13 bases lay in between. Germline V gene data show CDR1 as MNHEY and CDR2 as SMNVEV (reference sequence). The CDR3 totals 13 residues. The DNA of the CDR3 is TGTGCCAGCAGCGAAGCGGTAGGCAACATTCAGTACTTC. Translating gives CASSEAVGNIQYF.

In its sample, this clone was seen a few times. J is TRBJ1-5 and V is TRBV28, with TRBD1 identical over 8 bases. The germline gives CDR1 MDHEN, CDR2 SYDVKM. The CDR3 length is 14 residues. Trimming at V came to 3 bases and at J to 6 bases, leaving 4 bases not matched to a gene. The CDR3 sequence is CASSFSRGLQPQHF. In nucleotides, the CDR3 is TGTGCCAGCAGTTTTAGCAGGGGGCTTCAGCCCCAGCATTTT.

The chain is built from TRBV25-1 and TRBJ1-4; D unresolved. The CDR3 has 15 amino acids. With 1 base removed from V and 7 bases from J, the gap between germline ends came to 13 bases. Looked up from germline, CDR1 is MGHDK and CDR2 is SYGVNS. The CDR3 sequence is CASSESGRAGEKLFF. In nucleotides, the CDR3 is TGTGCCAGCAGTGAATCCGGGCGAGCGGGTGAAAAACTGTTTTTT.

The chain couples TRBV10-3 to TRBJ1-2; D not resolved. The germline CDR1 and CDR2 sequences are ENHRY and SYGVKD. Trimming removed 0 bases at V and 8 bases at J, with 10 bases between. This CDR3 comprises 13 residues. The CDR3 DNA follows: TGTGCCATCAGTGAGTCGAAAAGCGGGGGCTACACCTTC. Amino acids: CAISESKSGGYTF.

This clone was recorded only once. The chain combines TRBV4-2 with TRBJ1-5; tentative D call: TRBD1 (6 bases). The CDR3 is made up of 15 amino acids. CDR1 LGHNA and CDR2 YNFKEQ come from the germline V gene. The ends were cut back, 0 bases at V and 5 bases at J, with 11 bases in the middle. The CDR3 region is CASSQEQQGYQPQHF. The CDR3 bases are TGTGCCAGCAGCCAAGAGCAACAGGGTTATCAGCCCCAGCATTTT.

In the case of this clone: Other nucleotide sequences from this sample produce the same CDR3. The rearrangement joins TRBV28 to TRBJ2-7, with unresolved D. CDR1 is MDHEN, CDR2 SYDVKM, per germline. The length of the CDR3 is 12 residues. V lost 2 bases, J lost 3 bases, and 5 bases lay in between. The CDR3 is CASSLTGYEQYF. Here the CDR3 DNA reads TGTGCCAGCAGTTTAACGGGCTACGAGCAGTACTTC. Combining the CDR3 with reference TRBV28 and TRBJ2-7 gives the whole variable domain DVKVTQSSRYLVKRTGEKVFLECVQDMDHENMFWYRQDPGLGLRLIYFSYDVKMKEKGDIPEGYSVSREKKERFSLILESASTNQTSMYLCASSLTGYEQYFGPGTRLTVT.

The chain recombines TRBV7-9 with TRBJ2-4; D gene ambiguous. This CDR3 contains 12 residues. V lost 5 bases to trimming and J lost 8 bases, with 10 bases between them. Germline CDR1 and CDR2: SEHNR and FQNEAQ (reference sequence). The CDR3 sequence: CASSKTRDIQYF. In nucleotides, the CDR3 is TGTGCCAGCAGCAAGACCCGGGACATTCAGTACTTC. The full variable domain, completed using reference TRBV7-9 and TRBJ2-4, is DTGVSQNPRHKITKRGQNVTFRCDPISEHNRLYWYRQTLGQGPEFLTYFQNEAQLEKSRLLSDRFSAERPKGSFSTLEIQRTEQGDSAMYLCASSKTRDIQYFGAGTRLSVL.

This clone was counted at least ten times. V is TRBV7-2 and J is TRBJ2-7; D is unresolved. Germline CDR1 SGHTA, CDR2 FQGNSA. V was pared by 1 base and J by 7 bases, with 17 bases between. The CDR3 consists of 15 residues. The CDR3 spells CASSLEWSPGREQYF. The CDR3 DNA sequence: TGTGCCAGCAGCTTAGAATGGAGCCCCGGACGGGAGCAGTACTTC.

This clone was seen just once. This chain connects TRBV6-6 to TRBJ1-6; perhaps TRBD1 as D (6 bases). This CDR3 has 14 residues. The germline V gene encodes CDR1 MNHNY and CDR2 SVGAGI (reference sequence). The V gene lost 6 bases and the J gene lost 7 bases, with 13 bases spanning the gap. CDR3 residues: CASRDDRWNSPLHF. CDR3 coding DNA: TGTGCCAGCAGGGACGACAGGTGGAATTCACCCCTCCACTTT.

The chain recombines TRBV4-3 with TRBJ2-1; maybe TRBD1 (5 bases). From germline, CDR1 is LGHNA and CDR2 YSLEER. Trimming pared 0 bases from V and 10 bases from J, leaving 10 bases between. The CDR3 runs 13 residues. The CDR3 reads CASSQEQVGEQFF. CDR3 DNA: TGCGCCAGCAGCCAAGAACAGGTAGGAGAGCAGTTCTTC.

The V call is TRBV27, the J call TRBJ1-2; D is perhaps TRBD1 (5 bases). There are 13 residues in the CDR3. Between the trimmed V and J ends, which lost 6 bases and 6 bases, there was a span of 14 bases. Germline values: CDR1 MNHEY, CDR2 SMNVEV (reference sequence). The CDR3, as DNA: TGTGCCAGCAGCCAAAACTGGGGGGATGGCTACACCTTC. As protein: CASSQNWGDGYTF.

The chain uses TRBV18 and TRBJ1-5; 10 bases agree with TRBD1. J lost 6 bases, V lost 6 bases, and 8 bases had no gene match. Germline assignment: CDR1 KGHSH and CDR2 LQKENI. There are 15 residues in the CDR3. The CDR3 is CASSRRDRGGQPQHF. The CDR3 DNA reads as TGTGCCAGCTCCCGCCGGGACAGGGGCGGTCAGCCCCAGCATTTT.

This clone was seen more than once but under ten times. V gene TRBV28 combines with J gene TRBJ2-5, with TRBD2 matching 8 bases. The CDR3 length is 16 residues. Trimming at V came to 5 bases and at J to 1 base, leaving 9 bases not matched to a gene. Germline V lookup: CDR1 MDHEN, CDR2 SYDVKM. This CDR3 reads CASSLPRRGGQETQYF. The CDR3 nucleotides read TGTGCCAGCAGTCTCCCCCGTCGGGGGGGCCAAGAGACCCAGTACTTC.

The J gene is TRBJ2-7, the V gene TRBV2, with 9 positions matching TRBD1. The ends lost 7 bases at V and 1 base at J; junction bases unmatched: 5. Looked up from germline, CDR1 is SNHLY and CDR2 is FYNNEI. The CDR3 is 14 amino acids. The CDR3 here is CASIPGTGSYEQYF. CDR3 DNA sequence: TGTGCCAGCATCCCCGGGACAGGGTCCTACGAGCAGTACTTC.

The CDR3 sequence: CASSQDTGGGRQPQHF. The CDR3 DNA is TGCGCCAGCAGCCAAGATACAGGGGGCGGCAGGCAGCCCCAGCATTTT. The V gene is TRBV4-1, the J gene TRBJ1-5, with TRBD1 identical over 9 bases. Trimming took 0 bases from V and 7 from J; bases not matched to a gene: 7. CDR3 length: 16 residues. CDR1 is MGHRA and CDR2 is YSYEKL in the germline V gene.

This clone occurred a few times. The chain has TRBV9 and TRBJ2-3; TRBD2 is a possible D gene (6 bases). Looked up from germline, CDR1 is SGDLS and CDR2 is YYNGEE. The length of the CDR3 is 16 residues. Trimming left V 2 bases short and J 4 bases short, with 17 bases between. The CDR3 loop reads CASSVGSGETSDTQYF. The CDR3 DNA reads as TGTGCCAGCAGCGTCGGGTCGGGGGAAACATCAGATACGCAGTATTTT.

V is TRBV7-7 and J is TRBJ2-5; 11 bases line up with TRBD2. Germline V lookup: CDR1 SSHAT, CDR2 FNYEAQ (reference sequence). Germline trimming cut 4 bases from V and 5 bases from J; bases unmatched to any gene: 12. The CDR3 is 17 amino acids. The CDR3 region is CASSSSLAGAVGETQYF. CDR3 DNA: TGTGCCAGCAGCTCCTCACTAGCGGGAGCGGTTGGGGAGACCCAGTACTTC.